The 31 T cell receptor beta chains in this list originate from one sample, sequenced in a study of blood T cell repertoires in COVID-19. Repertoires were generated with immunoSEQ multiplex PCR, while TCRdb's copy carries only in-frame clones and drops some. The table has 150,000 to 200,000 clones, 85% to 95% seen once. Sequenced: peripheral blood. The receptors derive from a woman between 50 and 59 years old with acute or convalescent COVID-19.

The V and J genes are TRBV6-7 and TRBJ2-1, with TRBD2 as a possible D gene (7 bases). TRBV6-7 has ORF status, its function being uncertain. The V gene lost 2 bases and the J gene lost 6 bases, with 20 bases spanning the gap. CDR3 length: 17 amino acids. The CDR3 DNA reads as TGTGCCAGCAGTTACCGAGGCTGCGGGGGCCCCTCCAATGAGCAGTTCTTC. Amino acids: CASSYRGCGGPSNEQFF.

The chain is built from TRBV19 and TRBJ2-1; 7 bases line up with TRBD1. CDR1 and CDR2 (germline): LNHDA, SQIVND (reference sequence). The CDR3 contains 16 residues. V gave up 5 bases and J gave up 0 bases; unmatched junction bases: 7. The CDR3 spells CASSLTDRSSYNEQFF. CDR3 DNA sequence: TGTGCCAGTAGTTTGACGGACAGGAGCTCCTACAATGAGCAGTTCTTC. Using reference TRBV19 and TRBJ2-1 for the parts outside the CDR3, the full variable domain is DGGITQSPKYLFRKEGQNVTLSCEQNLNHDAMYWYRQDPGQGLRLIYYSQIVNDFQKGDIAEGYSVSREKKESFPLTVTSAQKNPTAFYLCASSLTDRSSYNEQFFGPGTRLTVL.

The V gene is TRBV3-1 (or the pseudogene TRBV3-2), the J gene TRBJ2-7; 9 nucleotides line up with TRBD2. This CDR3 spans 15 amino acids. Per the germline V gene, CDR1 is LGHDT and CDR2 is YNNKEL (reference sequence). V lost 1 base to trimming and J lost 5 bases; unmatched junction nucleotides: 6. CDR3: CASSQGWTSVDEQYF. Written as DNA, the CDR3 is TGTGCCAGCAGCCAAGGATGGACTAGCGTGGACGAGCAGTACTTC.

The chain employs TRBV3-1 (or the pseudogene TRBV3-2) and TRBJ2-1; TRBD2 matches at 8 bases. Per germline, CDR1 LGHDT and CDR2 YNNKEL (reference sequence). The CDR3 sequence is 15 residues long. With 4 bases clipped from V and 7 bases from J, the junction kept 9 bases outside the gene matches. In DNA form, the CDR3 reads TGTGCCAGCAGCCTTTCCGGGGGGGCGAGGAATGAGCAGTTCTTC. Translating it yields CASSLSGGARNEQFF.

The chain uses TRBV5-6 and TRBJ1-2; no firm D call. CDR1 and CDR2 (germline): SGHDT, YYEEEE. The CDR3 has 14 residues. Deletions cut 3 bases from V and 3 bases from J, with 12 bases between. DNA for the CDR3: TGTGCCAGCAGCTATAGAGGTGTGGACTATGGCTACACCTTC. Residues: CASSYRGVDYGYTF.

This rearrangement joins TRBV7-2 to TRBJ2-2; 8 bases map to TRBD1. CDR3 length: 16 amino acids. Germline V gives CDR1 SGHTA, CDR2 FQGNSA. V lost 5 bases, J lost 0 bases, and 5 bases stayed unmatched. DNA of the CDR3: TGTGCCAGCAGCACCACACAGGGGGCGAACACCGGGGAGCTGTTTTTT. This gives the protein CASSTTQGANTGELFF.

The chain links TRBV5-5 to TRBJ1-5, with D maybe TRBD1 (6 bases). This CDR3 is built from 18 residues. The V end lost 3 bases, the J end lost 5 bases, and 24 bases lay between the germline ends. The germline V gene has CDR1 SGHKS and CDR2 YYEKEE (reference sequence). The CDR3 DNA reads TGTGCCAGCAGCTCGTTTCCGCCGGGACACAAATCCCATCAGCCCCAGCATTTT. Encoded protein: CASSSFPPGHKSHQPQHF.

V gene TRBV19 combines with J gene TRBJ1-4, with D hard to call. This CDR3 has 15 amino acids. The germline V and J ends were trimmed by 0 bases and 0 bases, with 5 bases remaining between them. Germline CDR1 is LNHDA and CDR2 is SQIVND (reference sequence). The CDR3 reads CASSIDITTNEKLFF. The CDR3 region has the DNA TGTGCCAGTAGTATAGATATAACAACTAATGAAAAACTGTTTTTT.

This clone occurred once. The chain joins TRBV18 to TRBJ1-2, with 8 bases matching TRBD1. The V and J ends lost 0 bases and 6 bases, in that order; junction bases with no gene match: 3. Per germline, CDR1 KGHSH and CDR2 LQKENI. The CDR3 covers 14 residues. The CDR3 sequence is CASSPPLTGDGYTF. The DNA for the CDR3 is TGTGCCAGCTCACCACCATTGACAGGGGATGGCTACACCTTC. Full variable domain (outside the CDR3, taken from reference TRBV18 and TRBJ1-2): NAGVMQNPRHLVRRRGQEARLRCSPMKGHSHVYWYRQLPEEGLKFMVYLQKENIIDESGMPKERFSAEFPKEGPSILRIQQVVRGDSAAYFCASSPPLTGDGYTFGSGTRLTVV.

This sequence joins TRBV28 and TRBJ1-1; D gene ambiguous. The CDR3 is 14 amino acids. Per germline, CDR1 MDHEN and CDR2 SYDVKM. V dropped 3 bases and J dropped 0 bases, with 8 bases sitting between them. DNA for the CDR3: TGTGCCAGCAGTTTTGAGAGGATGAACACTGAAGCTTTCTTT. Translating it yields CASSFERMNTEAFF. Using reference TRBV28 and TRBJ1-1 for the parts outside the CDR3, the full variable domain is DVKVTQSSRYLVKRTGEKVFLECVQDMDHENMFWYRQDPGLGLRLIYFSYDVKMKEKGDIPEGYSVSREKKERFSLILESASTNQTSMYLCASSFERMNTEAFFGQGTRLTVV.

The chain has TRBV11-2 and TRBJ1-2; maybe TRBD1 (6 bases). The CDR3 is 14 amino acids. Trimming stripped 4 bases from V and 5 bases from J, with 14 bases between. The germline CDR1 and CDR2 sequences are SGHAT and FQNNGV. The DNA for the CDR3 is TGTGCCAGCAGCTCCGGGGGGGGCCATTATGGCTACACCTTC. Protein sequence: CASSSGGGHYGYTF.

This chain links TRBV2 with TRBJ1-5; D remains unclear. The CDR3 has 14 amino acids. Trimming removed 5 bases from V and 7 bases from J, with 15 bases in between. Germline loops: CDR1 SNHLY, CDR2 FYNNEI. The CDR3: CASSQTWGEQPQHF. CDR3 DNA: TGTGCCAGCAGTCAAACGTGGGGAGAACAGCCCCAGCATTTT.

For the CDR3, the DNA is TGCGCCAGCACAATCGGGACAGGGGTTAATCAGCCCCAGCATTTT. It encodes CASTIGTGVNQPQHF. This sequence joins TRBV10-1 and TRBJ1-5; 10 positions match TRBD1. The length of the CDR3 is 15 residues. J was trimmed by 4 bases and V by 7 bases; bases with no gene match: 7. From germline, CDR1 is WNHNN and CDR2 SYGVQD (reference sequence).

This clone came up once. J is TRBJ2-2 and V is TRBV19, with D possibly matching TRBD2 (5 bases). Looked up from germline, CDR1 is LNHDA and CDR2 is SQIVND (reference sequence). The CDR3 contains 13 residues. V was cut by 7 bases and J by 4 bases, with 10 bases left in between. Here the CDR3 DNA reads TGTGCCAGTAAACCAAGCGGCACCGGGGAGCTGTTTTTT. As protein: CASKPSGTGELFF.

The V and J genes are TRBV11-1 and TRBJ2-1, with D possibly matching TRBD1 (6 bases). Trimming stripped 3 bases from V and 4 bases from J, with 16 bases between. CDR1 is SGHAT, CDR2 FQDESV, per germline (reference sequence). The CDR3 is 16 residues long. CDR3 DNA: TGTGCCAGCAGCTTGAGACTCACGGACAGTTACAATGAGCAGTTCTTC. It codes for CASSLRLTDSYNEQFF.

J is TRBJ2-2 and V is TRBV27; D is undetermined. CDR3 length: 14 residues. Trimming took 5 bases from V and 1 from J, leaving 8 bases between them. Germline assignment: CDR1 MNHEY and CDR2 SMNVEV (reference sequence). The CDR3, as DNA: TGTGCCAGCAGTCCACAGATGAACACCGGGGAGCTGTTTTTT. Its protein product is CASSPQMNTGELFF.

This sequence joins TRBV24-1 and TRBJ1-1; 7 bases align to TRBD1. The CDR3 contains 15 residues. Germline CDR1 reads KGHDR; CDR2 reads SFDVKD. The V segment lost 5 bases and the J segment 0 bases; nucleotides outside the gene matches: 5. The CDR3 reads CATSVGRGMNTEAFF. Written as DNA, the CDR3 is TGTGCCACCAGTGTAGGCAGGGGGATGAACACTGAAGCTTTCTTT.

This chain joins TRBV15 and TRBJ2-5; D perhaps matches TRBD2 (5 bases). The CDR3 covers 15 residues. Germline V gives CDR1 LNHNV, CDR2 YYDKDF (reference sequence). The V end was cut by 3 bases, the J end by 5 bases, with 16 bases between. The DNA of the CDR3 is TGTGCCACCAGCAGGGCCGGGAATACGCGTGAGACCCAGTACTTC. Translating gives CATSRAGNTRETQYF.

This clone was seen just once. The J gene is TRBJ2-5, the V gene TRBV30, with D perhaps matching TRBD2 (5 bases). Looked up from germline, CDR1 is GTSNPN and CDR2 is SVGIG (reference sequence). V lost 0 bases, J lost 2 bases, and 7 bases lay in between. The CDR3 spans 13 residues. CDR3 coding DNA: TGTGCCTGGAGTGTGAGGGCACAAGAGACCCAGTACTTC. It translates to CAWSVRAQETQYF.

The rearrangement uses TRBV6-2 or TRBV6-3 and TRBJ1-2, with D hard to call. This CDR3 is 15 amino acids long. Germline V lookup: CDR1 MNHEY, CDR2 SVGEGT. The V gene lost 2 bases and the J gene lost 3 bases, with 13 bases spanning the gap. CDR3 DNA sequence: TGTGCCAGCAGTTACGACGGTTTTGCGGACTATGGCTACACCTTC. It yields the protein CASSYDGFADYGYTF.

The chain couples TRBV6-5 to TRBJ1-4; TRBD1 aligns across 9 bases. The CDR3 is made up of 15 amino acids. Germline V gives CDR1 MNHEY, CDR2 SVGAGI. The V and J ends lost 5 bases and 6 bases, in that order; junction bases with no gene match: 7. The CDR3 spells CASSPGQGGYEKLFF. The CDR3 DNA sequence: TGTGCCAGCAGTCCGGGACAGGGAGGGTATGAAAAACTGTTTTTT.

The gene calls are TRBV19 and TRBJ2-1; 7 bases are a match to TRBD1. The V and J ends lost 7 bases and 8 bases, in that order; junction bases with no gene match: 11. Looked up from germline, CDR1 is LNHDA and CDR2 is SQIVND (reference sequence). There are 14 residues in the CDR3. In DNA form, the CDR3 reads TGTGCCAGTACGGGGAAAGACAGGGATGATGAGCAGTTCTTC. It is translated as CASTGKDRDDEQFF.

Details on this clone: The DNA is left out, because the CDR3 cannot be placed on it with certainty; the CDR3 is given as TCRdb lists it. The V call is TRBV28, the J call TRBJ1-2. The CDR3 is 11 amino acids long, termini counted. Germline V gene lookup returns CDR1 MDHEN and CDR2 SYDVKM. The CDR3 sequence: CAHSDDYGCTF.

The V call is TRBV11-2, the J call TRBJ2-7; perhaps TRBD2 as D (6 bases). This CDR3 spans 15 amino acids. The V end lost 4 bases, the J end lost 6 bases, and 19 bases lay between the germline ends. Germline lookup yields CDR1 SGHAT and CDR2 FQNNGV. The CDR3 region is CASSSQTSGASEQYF. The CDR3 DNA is TGTGCCAGCAGCTCCCAGACTAGTGGGGCTTCCGAGCAGTACTTC. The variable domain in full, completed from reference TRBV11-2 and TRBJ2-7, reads EAGVAQSPRYKIIEKRQSVAFWCNPISGHATLYWYQQILGQGPKLLIQFQNNGVVDDSQLPKDRFSAERLKGVDSTLKIQPAKLEDSAVYLCASSSQTSGASEQYFGPGTRLTVT.

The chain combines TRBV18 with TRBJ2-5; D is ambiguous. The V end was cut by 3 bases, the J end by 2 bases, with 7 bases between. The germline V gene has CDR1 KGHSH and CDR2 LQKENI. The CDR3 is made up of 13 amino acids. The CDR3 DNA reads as TGTGCCAGCTCACCGTTTCTTCAAGAGACCCAGTACTTC. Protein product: CASSPFLQETQYF. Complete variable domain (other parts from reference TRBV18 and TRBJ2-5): NAGVMQNPRHLVRRRGQEARLRCSPMKGHSHVYWYRQLPEEGLKFMVYLQKENIIDESGMPKERFSAEFPKEGPSILRIQQVVRGDSAAYFCASSPFLQETQYFGPGTRLLVL.

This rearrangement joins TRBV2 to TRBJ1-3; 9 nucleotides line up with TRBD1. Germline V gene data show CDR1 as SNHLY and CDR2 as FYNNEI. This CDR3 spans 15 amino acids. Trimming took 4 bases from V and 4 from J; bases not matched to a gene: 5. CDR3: CASSVTGGAGNTIYF. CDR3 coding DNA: TGTGCCAGCAGTGTAACAGGGGGCGCCGGAAACACCATATATTTT.

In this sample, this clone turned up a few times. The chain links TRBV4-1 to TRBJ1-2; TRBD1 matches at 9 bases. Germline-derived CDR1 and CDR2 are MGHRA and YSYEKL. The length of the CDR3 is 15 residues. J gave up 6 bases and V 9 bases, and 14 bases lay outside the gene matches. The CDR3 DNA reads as TGCGCCAGTGGATTGGAACCGGGACAGGGTGATGGCTACACCTTC. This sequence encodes CASGLEPGQGDGYTF.

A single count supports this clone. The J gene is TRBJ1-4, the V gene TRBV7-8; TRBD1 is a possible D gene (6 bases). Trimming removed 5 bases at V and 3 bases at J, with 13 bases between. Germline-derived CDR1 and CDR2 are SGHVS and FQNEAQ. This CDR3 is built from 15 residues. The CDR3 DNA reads TGTGCCAGCAGCAGCGGACAGATCCCTAATGAAAAACTGTTTTTT. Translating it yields CASSSGQIPNEKLFF.

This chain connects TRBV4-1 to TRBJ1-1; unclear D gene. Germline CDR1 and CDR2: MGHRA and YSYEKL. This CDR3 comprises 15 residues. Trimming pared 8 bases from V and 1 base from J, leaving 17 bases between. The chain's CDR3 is CASDSVGQPNTEAFF. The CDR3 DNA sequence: TGCGCCAGCGACTCCGTGGGTCAGCCGAACACTGAAGCTTTCTTT.

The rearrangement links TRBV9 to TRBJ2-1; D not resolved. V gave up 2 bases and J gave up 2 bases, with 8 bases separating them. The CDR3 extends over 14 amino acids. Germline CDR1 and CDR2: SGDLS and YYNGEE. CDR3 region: CASSVGSTYNEQFF. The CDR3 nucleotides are TGTGCCAGCAGCGTCGGGTCGACCTACAATGAGCAGTTCTTC.

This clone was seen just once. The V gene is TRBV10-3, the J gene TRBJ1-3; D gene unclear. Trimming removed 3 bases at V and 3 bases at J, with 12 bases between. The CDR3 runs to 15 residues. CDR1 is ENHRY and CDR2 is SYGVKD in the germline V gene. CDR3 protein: CAISDSTTGGNTIYF. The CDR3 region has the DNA TGTGCCATCAGTGACTCTACAACGGGTGGAAACACCATATATTTT.